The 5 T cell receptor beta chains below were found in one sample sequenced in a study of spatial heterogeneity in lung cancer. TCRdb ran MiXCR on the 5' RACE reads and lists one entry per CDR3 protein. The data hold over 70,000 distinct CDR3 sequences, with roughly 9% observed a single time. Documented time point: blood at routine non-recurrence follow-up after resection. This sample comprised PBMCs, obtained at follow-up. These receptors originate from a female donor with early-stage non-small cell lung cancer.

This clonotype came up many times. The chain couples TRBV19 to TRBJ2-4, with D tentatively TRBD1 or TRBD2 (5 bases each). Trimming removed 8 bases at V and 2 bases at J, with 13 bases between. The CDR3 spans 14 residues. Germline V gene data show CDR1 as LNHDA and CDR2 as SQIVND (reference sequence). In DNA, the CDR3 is TGTGCCAGTCTCGGGACCTACCCCAAAAACATTCAGTACTTC. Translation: CASLGTYPKNIQYF.

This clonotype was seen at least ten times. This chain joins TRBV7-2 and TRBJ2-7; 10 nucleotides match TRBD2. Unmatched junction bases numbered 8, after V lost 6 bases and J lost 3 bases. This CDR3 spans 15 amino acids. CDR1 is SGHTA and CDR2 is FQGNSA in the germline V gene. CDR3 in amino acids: CASRNRASGSYEQYF. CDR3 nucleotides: TGTGCCAGCAGGAACCGGGCTAGCGGGAGCTACGAGCAGTACTTC.

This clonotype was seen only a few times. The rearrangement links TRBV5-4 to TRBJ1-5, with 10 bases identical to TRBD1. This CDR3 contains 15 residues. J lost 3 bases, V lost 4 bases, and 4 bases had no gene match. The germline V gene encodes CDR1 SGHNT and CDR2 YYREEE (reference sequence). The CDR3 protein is CASSPGTGVNQPQHF. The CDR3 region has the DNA TGTGCCAGCAGCCCCGGGACAGGGGTCAATCAGCCCCAGCATTTT. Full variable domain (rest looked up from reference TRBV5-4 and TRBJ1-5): ETGVTQSPTHLIKTRGQQVTLRCSSQSGHNTVSWYQQALGQGPQFIFQYYREEENGRGNFPPRFSGLQFPNYSSELNVNALELDDSALYLCASSPGTGVNQPQHFGDGTRLSIL.

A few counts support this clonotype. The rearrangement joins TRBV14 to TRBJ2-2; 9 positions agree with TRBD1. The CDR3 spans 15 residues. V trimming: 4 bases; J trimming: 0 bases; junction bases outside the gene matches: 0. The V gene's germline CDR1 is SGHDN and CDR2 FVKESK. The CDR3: CASSRDRANTGELFF. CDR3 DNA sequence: TGTGCCAGCAGCCGGGACAGGGCGAACACCGGGGAGCTGTTTTTT.

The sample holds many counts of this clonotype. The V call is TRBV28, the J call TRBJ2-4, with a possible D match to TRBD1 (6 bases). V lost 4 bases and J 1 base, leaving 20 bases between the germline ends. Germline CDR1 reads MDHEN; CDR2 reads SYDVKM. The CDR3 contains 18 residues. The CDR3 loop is CASSSLQIRGLAKNIQYF. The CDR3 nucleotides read TGTGCCAGCAGTTCACTACAGATCAGGGGTTTGGCCAAAAACATTCAGTACTTC.